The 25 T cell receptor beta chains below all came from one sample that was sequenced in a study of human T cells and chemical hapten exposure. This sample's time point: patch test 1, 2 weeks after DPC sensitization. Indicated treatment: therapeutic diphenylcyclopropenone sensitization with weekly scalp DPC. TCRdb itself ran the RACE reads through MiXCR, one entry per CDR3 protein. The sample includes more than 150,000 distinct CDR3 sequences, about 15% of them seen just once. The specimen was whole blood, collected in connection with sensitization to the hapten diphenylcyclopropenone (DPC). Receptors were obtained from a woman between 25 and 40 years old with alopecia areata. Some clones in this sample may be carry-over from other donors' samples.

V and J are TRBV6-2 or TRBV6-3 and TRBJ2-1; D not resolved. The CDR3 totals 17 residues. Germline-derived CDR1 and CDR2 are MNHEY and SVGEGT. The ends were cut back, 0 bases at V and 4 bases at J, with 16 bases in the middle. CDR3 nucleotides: TGTGCCAGCAGTTACTCATACGGTGTAACCCCATACAATGAGCAGTTCTTC. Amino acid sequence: CASSYSYGVTPYNEQFF.

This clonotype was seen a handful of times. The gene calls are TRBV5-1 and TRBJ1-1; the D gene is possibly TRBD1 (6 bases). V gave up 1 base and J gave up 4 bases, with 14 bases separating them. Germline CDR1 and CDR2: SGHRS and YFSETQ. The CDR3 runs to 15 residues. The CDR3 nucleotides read TGCGCCAGCAGCTTGAGTTGGGGGGCGAGCACTGAAGCTTTCTTT. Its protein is CASSLSWGASTEAFF. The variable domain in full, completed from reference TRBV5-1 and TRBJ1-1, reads KAGVTQTPRYLIKTRGQQVTLSCSPISGHRSVSWYQQTPGQGLQFLFEYFSETQRNKGNFPGRFSGRQFSNSRSEMNVSTLELGDSALYLCASSLSWGASTEAFFGQGTRLTVV.

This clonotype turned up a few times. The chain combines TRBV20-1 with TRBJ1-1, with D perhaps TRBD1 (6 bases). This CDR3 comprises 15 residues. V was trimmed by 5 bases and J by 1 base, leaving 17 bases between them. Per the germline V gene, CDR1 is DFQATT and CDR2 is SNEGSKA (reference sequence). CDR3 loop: CSARSLRGRNTEAFF. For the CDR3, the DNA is TGCAGTGCTCGCTCCCTCCGGGGGCGGAACACTGAAGCTTTCTTT.

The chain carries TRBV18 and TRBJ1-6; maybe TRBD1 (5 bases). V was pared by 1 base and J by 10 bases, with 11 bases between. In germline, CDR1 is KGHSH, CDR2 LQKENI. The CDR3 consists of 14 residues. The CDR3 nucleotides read TGTGCCAGCTCACCACGCAGGGACGGATCACCCCTCCACTTT. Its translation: CASSPRRDGSPLHF.

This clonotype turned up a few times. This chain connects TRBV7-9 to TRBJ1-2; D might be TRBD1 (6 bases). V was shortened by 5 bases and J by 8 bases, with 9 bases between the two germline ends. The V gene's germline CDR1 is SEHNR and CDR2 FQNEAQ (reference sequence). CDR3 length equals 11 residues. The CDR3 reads CASSRQEGYTF. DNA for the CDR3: TGTGCCAGCAGCCGACAGGAGGGCTACACCTTC.

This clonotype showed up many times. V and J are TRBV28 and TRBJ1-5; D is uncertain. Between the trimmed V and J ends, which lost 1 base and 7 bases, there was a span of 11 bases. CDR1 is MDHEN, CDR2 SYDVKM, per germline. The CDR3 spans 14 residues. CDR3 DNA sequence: TGTGCCAGCAGTTTATCTGGTTGGTTCCAGCCCCAGCATTTT. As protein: CASSLSGWFQPQHF. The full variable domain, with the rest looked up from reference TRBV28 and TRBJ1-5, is DVKVTQSSRYLVKRTGEKVFLECVQDMDHENMFWYRQDPGLGLRLIYFSYDVKMKEKGDIPEGYSVSREKKERFSLILESASTNQTSMYLCASSLSGWFQPQHFGDGTRLSIL.

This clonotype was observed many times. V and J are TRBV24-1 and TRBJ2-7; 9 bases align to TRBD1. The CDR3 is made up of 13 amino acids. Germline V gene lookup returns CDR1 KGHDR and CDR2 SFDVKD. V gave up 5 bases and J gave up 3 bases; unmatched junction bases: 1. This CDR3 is CATSGDRVYEQYF. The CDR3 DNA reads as TGTGCCACCAGTGGGGACAGGGTCTACGAGCAGTACTTC.

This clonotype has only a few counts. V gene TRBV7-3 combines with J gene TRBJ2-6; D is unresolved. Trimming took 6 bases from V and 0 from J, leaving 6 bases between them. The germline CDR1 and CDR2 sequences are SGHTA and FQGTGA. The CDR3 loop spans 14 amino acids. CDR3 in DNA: TGTGCCAGCAGTTTCGACTCTGGGGCCAACGTCCTGACTTTC. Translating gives CASSFDSGANVLTF. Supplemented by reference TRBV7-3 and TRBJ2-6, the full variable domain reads GAGVSQTPSNKVTEKGKYVELRCDPISGHTALYWYRQSLGQGPEFLIYFQGTGAADDSGLPNDRFFAVRPEGSVSTLKIQRTERGDSAVYLCASSFDSGANVLTFGAGSRLTVL.

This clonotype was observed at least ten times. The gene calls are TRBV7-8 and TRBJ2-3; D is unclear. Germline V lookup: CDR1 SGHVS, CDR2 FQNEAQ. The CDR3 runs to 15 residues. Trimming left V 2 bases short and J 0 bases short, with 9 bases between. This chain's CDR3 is CASSLSRASTDTQYF. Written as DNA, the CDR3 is TGTGCCAGCAGCTTAAGCCGGGCGAGCACAGATACGCAGTATTTT. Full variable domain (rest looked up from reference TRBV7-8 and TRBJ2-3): GAGVSQSPRYKVAKRGQDVALRCDPISGHVSLFWYQQALGQGPEFLTYFQNEAQLDKSGLPSDRFFAERPEGSVSTLKIQRTQQEDSAVYLCASSLSRASTDTQYFGPGTRLTVL.

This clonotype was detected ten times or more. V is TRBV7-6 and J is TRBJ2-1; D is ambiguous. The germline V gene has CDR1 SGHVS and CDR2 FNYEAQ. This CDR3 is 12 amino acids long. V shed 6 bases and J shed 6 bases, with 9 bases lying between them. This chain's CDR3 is CASRGNGNEQFF. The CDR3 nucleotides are TGTGCCAGCAGGGGGAACGGCAATGAGCAGTTCTTC.

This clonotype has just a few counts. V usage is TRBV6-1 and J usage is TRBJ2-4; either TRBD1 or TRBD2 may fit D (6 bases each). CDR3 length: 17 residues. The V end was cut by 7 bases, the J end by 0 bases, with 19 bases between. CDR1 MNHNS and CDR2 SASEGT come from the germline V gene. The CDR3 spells CASNSRDITLAKNIQYF. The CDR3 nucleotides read TGTGCCAGCAACTCGCGGGACATCACACTAGCCAAAAACATTCAGTACTTC.

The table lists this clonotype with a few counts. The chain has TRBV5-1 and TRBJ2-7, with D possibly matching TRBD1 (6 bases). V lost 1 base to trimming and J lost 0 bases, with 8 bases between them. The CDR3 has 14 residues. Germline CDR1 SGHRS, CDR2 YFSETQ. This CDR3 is CASSLRDISYEQYF. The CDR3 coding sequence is TGCGCCAGCAGCTTGAGGGACATCTCCTACGAGCAGTACTTC.

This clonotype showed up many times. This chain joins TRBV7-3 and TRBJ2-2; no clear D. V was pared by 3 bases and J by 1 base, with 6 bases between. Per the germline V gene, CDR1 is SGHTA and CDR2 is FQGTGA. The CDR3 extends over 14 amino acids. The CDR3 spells CASSFSRNTGELFF. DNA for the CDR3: TGTGCCAGCAGCTTTAGCCGGAACACCGGGGAGCTGTTTTTT. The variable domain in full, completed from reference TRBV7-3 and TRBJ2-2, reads GAGVSQTPSNKVTEKGKYVELRCDPISGHTALYWYRQSLGQGPEFLIYFQGTGAADDSGLPNDRFFAVRPEGSVSTLKIQRTERGDSAVYLCASSFSRNTGELFFGEGSRLTVL.

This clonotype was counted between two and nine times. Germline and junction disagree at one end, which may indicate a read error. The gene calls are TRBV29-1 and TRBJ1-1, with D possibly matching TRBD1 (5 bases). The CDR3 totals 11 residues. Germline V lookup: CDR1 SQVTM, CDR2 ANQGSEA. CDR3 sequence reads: CSVEDGPGPAF. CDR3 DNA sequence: TGCAGCGTTGAAGACGGACCGGGACCGGCTTTT.

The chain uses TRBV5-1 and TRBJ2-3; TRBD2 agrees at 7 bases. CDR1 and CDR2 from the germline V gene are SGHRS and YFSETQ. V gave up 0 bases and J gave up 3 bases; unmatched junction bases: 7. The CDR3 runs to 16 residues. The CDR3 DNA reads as TGCGCCAGCAGCTTGGGTCCTCGCGGGAGAACAGATACGCAGTATTTT. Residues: CASSLGPRGRTDTQYF.

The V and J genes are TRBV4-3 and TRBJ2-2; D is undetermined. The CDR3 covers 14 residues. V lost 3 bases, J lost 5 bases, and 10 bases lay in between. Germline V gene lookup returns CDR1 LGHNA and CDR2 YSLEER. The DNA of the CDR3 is TGCGCCAGCAGCCACATTAGCTGGACCGGGGAGCTGTTTTTT. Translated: CASSHISWTGELFF.

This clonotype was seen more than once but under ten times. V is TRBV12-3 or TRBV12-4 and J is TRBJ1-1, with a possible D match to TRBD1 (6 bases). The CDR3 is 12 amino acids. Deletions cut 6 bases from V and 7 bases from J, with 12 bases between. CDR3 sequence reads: CASRRDNLEAFF. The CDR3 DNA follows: TGTGCCAGCAGACGGGACAATCTTGAAGCTTTCTTT.

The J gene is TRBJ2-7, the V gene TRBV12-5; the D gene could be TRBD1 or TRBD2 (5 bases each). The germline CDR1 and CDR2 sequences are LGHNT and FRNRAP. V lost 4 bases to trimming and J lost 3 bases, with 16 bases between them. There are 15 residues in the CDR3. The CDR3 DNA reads TGTGCTAGTGGTTGGAAGGGTAGGGACCGCTACGAGCAGTACTTC. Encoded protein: CASGWKGRDRYEQYF.

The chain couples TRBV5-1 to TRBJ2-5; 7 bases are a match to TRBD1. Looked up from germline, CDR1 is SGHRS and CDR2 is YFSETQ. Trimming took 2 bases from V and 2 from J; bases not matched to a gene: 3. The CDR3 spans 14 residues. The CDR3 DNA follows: TGCGCCAGCAGCTTCCCGGACAGGCAAGAGACCCAGTACTTC. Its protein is CASSFPDRQETQYF.

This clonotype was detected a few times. The CDR3: CASKREGATVTGELFF. In DNA form, the CDR3 reads TGTGCCAGCAAGAGGGAGGGGGCGACGGTCACCGGGGAGCTGTTTTTT. The chain combines TRBV12-3 or TRBV12-4 with TRBJ2-2; D could derive from TRBD1 or TRBD2 (7 bases each). The CDR3 covers 16 residues. Trimming shortened V by 7 bases and J by 4 bases, and 19 bases separated the two germline ends.

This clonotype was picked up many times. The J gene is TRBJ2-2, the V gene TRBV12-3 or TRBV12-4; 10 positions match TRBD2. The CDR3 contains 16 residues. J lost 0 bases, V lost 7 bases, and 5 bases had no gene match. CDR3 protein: CASTKGLAANTGELFF. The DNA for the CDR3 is TGTGCCAGCACAAAAGGACTAGCGGCGAACACCGGGGAGCTGTTTTTT.

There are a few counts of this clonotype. The CDR3 here is CASSSDRTSGRGGDEQFF. The CDR3 DNA sequence: TGTGCCAGCAGCTCAGATCGGACTAGCGGGAGGGGCGGAGATGAGCAGTTCTTC. The chain carries TRBV7-8 and TRBJ2-1; 15 nucleotides agree with TRBD2. The CDR3 consists of 18 residues. V shed 4 bases, J shed 8 bases, and the junction held 12 bases outside the gene matches. Germline CDR1 reads SGHVS; CDR2 reads FQNEAQ.

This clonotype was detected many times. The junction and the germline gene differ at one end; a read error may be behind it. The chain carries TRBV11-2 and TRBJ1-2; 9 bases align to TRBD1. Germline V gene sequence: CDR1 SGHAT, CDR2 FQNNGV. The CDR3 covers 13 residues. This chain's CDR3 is CASSLGRDREVAF. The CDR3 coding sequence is TGTGCCAGCAGCTTAGGCAGGGACAGGGAAGTCGCCTTC. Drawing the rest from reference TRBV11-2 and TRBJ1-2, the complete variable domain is EAGVAQSPRYKIIEKRQSVAFWCNPISGHATLYWYQQILGQGPKLLIQFQNNGVVDDSQLPKDRFSAERLKGVDSTLKIQPAKLEDSAVYLCASSLGRDREVAFGSGTRLTVV.

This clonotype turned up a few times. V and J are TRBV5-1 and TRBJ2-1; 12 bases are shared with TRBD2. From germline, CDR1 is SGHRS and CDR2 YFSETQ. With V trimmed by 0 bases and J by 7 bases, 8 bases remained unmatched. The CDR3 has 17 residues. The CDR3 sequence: CASSLDRTSGARNEQFF. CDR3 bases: TGCGCCAGCAGCTTGGATAGGACTAGCGGGGCCAGGAATGAGCAGTTCTTC.

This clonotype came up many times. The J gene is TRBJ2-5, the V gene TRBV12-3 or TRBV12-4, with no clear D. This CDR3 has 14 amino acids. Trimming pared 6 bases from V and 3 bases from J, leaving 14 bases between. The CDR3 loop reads CASSYQTLKETQYF. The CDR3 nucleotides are TGTGCCAGCAGCTACCAGACTCTAAAAGAGACCCAGTACTTC.